Listed below are T cell receptor beta chains from one sample, sequenced in a study of blood T cell repertoires in COVID-19. Sequencing was performed with immunoSEQ multiplex PCR; in TCRdb, only in-frame clones are kept and a portion is missing. Found here are 75,000 to 95,000 clones, 90% of them singletons; the top ten hold over 1.5%. The specimen was peripheral blood. The receptors derive from a man aged 60-69 years with acute or convalescent COVID-19. CDR3s include the opening cysteine and the closing phenylalanine or tryptophan. Fields, in order: D gene, J gene, V gene, clone size, CDR3 protein, CDR3 DNA. The D gene is left open where the match is weak. The size of a clone is reported for some rows only, either as once, few or many, or as a class for expanded clones.

- TRBJ1-6 TRBV7-2 - CASSLDAGDSPLHF TGTGCCAGCAGCTTAGATGCGGGCGATTCACCCCTCCACTTT
- TRBJ2-5 TRBV20-1 - CSASGQKETQYF TGCAGTGCTAGTGGGCAGAAAGAGACCCAGTACTTC
- TRBJ2-3 TRBV3-1/TRBV3-2 once CASSPLRVPDTQYF TGTGCCAGCAGCCCTCTACGAGTACCAGATACGCAGTATTTT
- TRBJ2-1 TRBV11-3 - CASSSGGDEFF TGTGCCAGCAGCTCAGGTGGCGATGAGTTCTTC
- TRBJ2-7 TRBV5-1 - CASSLSVGGSFEQYF TGCGCCAGCAGCTTGTCAGTTGGCGGGTCCTTCGAGCAGTACTTC
- TRBJ2-7 TRBV9 - CASSPNGYEQYF TGTGCCAGCAGCCCAAACGGTTACGAGCAGTACTTC
TRBD2 TRBJ2-7 TRBV5-1 - CASSISGSEYEQYF TGCGCCAGCAGCATTAGCGGGAGTGAGTACGAGCAGTACTTC
- TRBJ2-5 TRBV4-3 - CASSQDLTGETQYF TGCGCCAGCAGCCAAGATTTGACGGGAGAGACCCAGTACTTC
- TRBJ1-2 TRBV6-2/TRBV6-3 - CASSSPDRPAYGYTF TGTGCCAGCAGTTCACCAGACCGACCAGCGTATGGCTACACCTTC
TRBD2 TRBJ2-7 TRBV19 once CASSIDEEGLAGVHEQYF TGTGCCAGTAGTATAGATGAGGAGGGACTAGCGGGAGTACACGAGCAGTACTTC
- TRBJ2-1 TRBV2 - CASKGEPRKAFF TGTGCCAGCAAAGGGGAACCTAGAAAGGCCTTCTTC
TRBD1 TRBJ1-2 TRBV7-2 - CASSEGAGNYGYTF TGTGCCAGCAGCGAGGGGGCCGGTAACTATGGCTACACCTTC
- TRBJ2-3 TRBV7-9 - CASSSGVGASTDTQYF TGTGCCAGCAGCTCGGGGGTAGGGGCCAGCACAGATACGCAGTATTTT
TRBD1 TRBJ1-4 TRBV29-1 - CSVRTGGEKLFF TGCAGCGTTCGGACAGGGGGTGAAAAACTGTTTTTT
- TRBJ1-1 TRBV6-5 - CASSYSWERNTEAFF TGTGCCAGCAGTTACAGCTGGGAGAGAAACACTGAAGCTTTCTTT
TRBD1 TRBJ2-7 TRBV4-1 once CASSYRDSSSYEQYF TGCGCCAGCAGCTACCGGGACAGTAGCTCCTACGAGCAGTACTTC
- TRBJ1-5 TRBV4-1 - CASSQDLSGYLDQPQHF TGCGCCAGCAGCCAAGACCTTTCAGGGTATCTCGATCAGCCCCAGCATTTT
TRBD1 TRBJ2-7 TRBV7-2 - CASSYAPPRGTGHSYEQYF TGTGCCAGCAGCTACGCTCCCCCCCGGGGGACAGGGCACTCCTACGAGCAGTACTTC
TRBD1 TRBJ1-4 TRBV6-5 - CASIRPGQTNEKLFF TGTGCCAGCATACGACCGGGACAGACTAATGAAAAACTGTTTTTT
- TRBJ1-6 TRBV5-1 - CASSWDTGNNSPLHF TGCGCCAGCAGCTGGGATACAGGGAATAATTCACCCCTCCACTTT
TRBD1 TRBJ2-7 TRBV19 - CASSPWTGGGEQYF TGTGCCAGTAGTCCCTGGACAGGGGGCGGCGAGCAGTACTTC
TRBD1 TRBJ1-2 TRBV6-5 - CASSPVTGGGYGYTF TGTGCCAGCAGTCCCGTGACAGGGGGCGGTTATGGCTACACCTTC
- TRBJ1-6 TRBV6-6 - CASRRIGSYNSPLHF TGTGCCAGCAGGAGGATCGGCTCCTATAATTCACCCCTCCACTTT
- TRBJ2-6 TRBV5-1 - CASSLQGDSGANVLTF TGCGCCAGCAGCTTGCAAGGAGACTCTGGGGCCAACGTCCTGACTTTC
TRBD1 TRBJ1-2 TRBV7-9 - CASSSAGTDYGYTF TGTGCCAGCAGCTCAGCCGGGACAGACTATGGCTACACCTTC
TRBD2 TRBJ2-7 TRBV7-2 - CASSLTGLAWHEQYF TGTGCCAGCAGCTTAACGGGACTAGCATGGCACGAGCAGTACTTC
- TRBJ1-5 TRBV3-1/TRBV3-2 - CASSHPGQPQHF TGTGCCAGCAGCCACCCGGGGCAGCCCCAGCATTTT
- TRBJ2-1 TRBV5-4 - CASSRTVDSYNEQFF TGTGCCAGCTCGCGGACAGTCGACTCCTACAATGAGCAGTTCTTC
TRBD2 TRBJ2-1 TRBV5-1 - CASIPESSGYYNEQFF TGCGCCAGCATCCCCGAGAGTAGCGGGTACTACAATGAGCAGTTCTTC
TRBD1 TRBJ2-7 TRBV25-1 - CASRPRDSSYEQYF TGTGCCAGCAGACCCCGGGACAGCTCCTACGAGCAGTACTTC
TRBD1 TRBJ1-2 TRBV7-9 - CASSLGQGAMYGYTF TGTGCCAGCAGCTTAGGCCAGGGGGCGATGTATGGCTACACCTTC
TRBD2 TRBJ2-1 TRBV4-2 - CASSQATGLVANEQFF TGTGCCAGCAGCCAAGCGACGGGACTAGTAGCCAATGAGCAGTTCTTC
TRBD1 TRBJ1-2 TRBV29-1 - CSVSPGQVPYGYTF TGCAGCGTTTCACCGGGACAGGTCCCCTATGGCTACACCTTC
TRBD2 TRBJ2-1 TRBV2 once CASTRRERNEQFF TGTGCCAGCACGCGGCGGGAGCGCAATGAGCAGTTCTTC
TRBD2 TRBJ2-3 TRBV28 - CASLSSGFTDTQYF TGTGCCAGCCTTTCTAGCGGATTCACAGATACGCAGTATTTT
- TRBJ2-2 TRBV28 - CATSPTARWLFF TGTGCCACCTCCCCTACCGCGAGATGGCTGTTTTTT
TRBD2 TRBJ2-1 TRBV6-2/TRBV6-3 - CASSPVAGVRGEQFF TGTGCCAGCAGCCCTGTAGCGGGAGTGAGGGGTGAGCAGTTCTTC
TRBD1 TRBJ1-5 TRBV5-5 - CASSRRTGAEGGPQHF TGTGCCAGCAGCCGCCGGACAGGGGCCGAAGGGGGGCCCCAGCATTTT
- TRBJ1-1 TRBV7-9 once CASSMQVTEAFF TGTGCCAGCAGCATGCAGGTCACTGAAGCTTTCTTT
- TRBJ2-4 TRBV29-1 once CSVLAGVAKNIQYF TGCAGCGTTTTAGCAGGGGTAGCCAAAAACATTCAGTACTTC
- TRBJ2-5 TRBV28 - CASSRDTRETQYF TGTGCCAGCAGCCGGGACACGCGAGAGACCCAGTACTTC
TRBD2 TRBJ2-5 TRBV24-1 - CATSDGGLSGKETQYF TGTGCCACCAGTGATGGCGGTCTTAGCGGGAAAGAGACCCAGTACTTC
- TRBJ1-1 TRBV27 - CASSWGVENTEAFF TGTGCCAGCAGTTGGGGGGTGGAAAACACTGAAGCTTTCTTT
- TRBJ1-1 TRBV13 - CASSSQGNTEAFF TGTGCCAGCAGCTCGCAGGGGAACACTGAAGCTTTCTTT
TRBD2 TRBJ2-3 TRBV6-7 few CASSYLGTSGTDTQYF TGTGCCAGCAGTTACCTGGGGACTAGCGGCACAGATACGCAGTATTTT